This record concerns one TCR beta chain sequence. Its antigen is undetermined. At one end, the junction sequence differs from germline, possibly due to a read error. This sample was included in a study of cytomegalovirus exposure and HLA in healthy donors. A multiplex PCR was run with 60 Vbeta primers and 13 Jbeta primers. Profiled with immunoSEQ multiplex PCR; TCRdb holds only in-frame clones, not every one. The sample carries tens of thousands of clones, 77% recorded once. Study observations and caveats: An analysis was carried out at a later point. It showed that HLA-associated TCR beta chains were more clonally expanded than equally common non-associated chains. There was a cluster of highly shared sequence variants that was likely a sequencing artifact. Productive status was seen about 87% or about 30% of the time for most TCR beta V segments in an earlier analysis. A later analysis linked a missense variant in DCLRE1C to the trimming of TCR beta V and J genes.

The CDR3 totals 16 residues. Germline V lookup: CDR1 SGHTA, CDR2 FQGTGA. Specimen: PBMCs. This chain joins TRBV7-3 and TRBJ2-6, with a tentative D call TRBD1 (7 bases). The sequence came from a man between 45 and 60 years old in good health and CMV-seropositive. CDR3 protein: CASSLEGALGANVPTF. The CDR3 nucleotides are TGTGCCAGCAGCTTGGAGGGGGCGCTAGGGGCCAACGTCCCGACTTTC.